This T cell receptor beta chain was sequenced for a study of CD8 T cells in ankylosing spondylitis. The CDR3 runs to 14 residues. Germline V gene lookup returns CDR1 ENHRY and CDR2 SYGVKD. With 9 bases clipped from V and 1 base from J, the junction kept 8 bases outside the gene matches. Study findings and constraints: The study looked at matched synovial fluid samples from ankylosing spondylitis patients. Disease-linked clones were reported to be significantly enriched there. Roughly eight highly homologous variants formed a TCR beta motif that appeared characteristic of ankylosing spondylitis blood.

From the 5' RACE reads, TCRdb called clonotypes with MiXCR, one entry per CDR3 protein. Of 200,000 or so distinct CDR3 sequences listed, roughly 18% are singletons. At least ten counts were recorded for this clonotype. As yet, its antigen is unknown. The sequence was obtained from a male donor under 30 with ankylosing spondylitis or in good health (not recorded which). This sequence joins TRBV10-3 and TRBJ2-7; 8 bases are shared with TRBD1. The specimen was blood, either unsorted or a sorted T cell fraction (not recorded which). CDR3 loop: CAIRETGGSYEQYF. The DNA of the CDR3 is TGTGCCATTCGTGAAACAGGGGGATCCTACGAGCAGTACTTC.